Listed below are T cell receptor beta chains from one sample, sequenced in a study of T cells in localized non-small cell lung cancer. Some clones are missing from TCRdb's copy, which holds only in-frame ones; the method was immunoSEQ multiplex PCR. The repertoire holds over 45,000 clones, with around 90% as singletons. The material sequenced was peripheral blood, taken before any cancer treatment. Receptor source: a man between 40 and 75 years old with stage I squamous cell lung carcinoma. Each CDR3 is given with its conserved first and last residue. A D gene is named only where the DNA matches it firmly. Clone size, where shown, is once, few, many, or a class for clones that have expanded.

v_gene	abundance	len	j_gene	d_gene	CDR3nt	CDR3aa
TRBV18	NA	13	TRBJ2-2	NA	TGTGCCAGCTCACCACCCCACCGCGGGGAGCTGTTTTTT	CASSPPHRGELFF
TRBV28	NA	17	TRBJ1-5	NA	TGTGCCAGCAGCTCCTTAACCGGGGGGCAAGGCAATCAGCCCCAGCATTTT	CASSSLTGGQGNQPQHF
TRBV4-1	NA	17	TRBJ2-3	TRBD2	TGCGCCAGCAGCCCCCAGGGGACTAGCGGGAGGTCAGATACGCAGTATTTT	CASSPQGTSGRSDTQYF
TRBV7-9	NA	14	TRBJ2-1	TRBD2	TGTGCCAGCAGCTTAGGGCGGGAGATGGATGAGCAGTTCTTC	CASSLGREMDEQFF
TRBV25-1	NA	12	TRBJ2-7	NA	TGTGCCACTACGACAGGCACCTACGAGCAGTACTTC	CATTTGTYEQYF
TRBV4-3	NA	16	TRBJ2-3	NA	TGCGCCAGCAGCCAAGGGCTTAAGGGGCGCACAGATACGCAGTATTTT	CASSQGLKGRTDTQYF
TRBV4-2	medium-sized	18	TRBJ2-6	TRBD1	TGTGCCAGCAGCCGCTTCCGGGACAGGGAGGTTGGGGCCAACGTCCTGACTTTC	CASSRFRDREVGANVLTF
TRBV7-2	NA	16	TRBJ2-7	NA	TGTGCCAGCAGCTTAGAAGTCGTAGCGTCGCGCTACGAGCAGTACTTC	CASSLEVVASRYEQYF
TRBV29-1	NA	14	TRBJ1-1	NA	TGCAGCGTTCTGGACCCCGGGGGTAACACTGAAGCTTTCTTT	CSVLDPGGNTEAFF
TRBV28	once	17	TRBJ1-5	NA	TGTGCCAGCCTCCGGGGCGGGGTAAGTTCTGGCAATCAGCCCCAGCATTTT	CASLRGGVSSGNQPQHF
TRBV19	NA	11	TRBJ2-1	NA	TGTGCCAGTAGTATCCTCAATGAGCAGTTCTTC	CASSILNEQFF
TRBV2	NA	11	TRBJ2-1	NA	TGTGCCAGCACTAGAACGAATGAGCAGTTCTTC	CASTRTNEQFF
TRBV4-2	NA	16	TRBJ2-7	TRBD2	TGTGCCAGCAGCGGGGGACTAGCGGGAGTTAGGTACGAGCAGTACTTC	CASSGGLAGVRYEQYF
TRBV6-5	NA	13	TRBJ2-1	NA	TGTGCCAGCAGTTACGGGACTCGCAATGAGCAGTTCTTC	CASSYGTRNEQFF
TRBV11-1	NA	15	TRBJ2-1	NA	TGTGCCAGCAGCTTAGCGACAGGCGCCTACAATGAGCAGTTCTTC	CASSLATGAYNEQFF
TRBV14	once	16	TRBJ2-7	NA	TGTGCCAGCAGCCAAGATCCCAATCGTTACTCCTACGAGCAGTACTTC	CASSQDPNRYSYEQYF
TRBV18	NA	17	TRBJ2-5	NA	TGTGCCAGCTCACGGTACACGGAGGTAGCGGACCAAGAGACCCAGTACTTC	CASSRYTEVADQETQYF